The sequence of this T cell receptor beta chain was determined in a study of blood T cell repertoires in COVID-19. In the study overall: Italy, Spain and the United States were the sources of the convalescent and acute COVID-19 samples. T cells, B-cell-depleted T cells, or PBMCs supplied cDNA or gDNA.

Original handling: For nucleated cells, counts were estimated from reference gene primer amplification. Produced via immunoSEQ multiplex PCR; TCRdb's table is partial and in-frame only. V and J calls and clone size are those listed in that table; D and trimming were worked out from the DNA. The data show 60,000 to 75,000 clones, with around 87% seen just once and 5.5% to 8.5% held by the top ten. The CDR3 spans 14 residues. V trimming: 4 bases; J trimming: 2 bases; junction bases outside the gene matches: 2. CDR1 is MNHEY and CDR2 is SVGAGI in the germline V gene. This sequence originates from a man in his 60s with acute or convalescent COVID-19. The chain has TRBV6-5 and TRBJ1-5, with 7 nucleotides matching TRBD1. The sequenced sample consisted of peripheral blood. CDR3 sequence (DNA): TGTGCCAGCAGTTCAGGGGGAGGCAATCAGCCCCAGCATTTT. This gives the protein CASSSGGGNQPQHF.